This T cell receptor (beta chain) was profiled in a study of high-grade serous ovarian cancer treatment subgroups (dated by TCRdb to the early 2020s). Concerning the study at large: Sequencing yielded a mean of approximately 15,000 reads and more than 6,000 unique TCR beta rearrangements per sample. One primary tumor sample and two metastatic tumor samples were contributed by each patient, so that around 90 samples were obtained in total. A cohort of approximately 30 patients was included: around ten with no residual disease after primary surgery (R0), around ten who were excellent NACT responders, and around ten who were poor NACT responders. TCR beta repertoires were profiled in patients with high-grade serous ovarian cancer who were grouped, under a laparoscopic triage algorithm, by complete gross resection or by neoadjuvant chemotherapy response.

The 80 to 95 tumor samples underwent high-throughput TCR profiling using ImmunoSEQ. Per the source publication's procedure: Repertoire diversity metrics included richness (unique productive sequences), clonality, evenness and relatedness; Bhattacharyya coefficient assessed similarity between samples. A sensitivity analysis that removed TCRs with fewer than two reads produced consistent conclusions. TCRdb mirrors the immuneACCESS table, restricted to in-frame sequences. Some clones are absent from its copies; in checked studies, under half trace to an unresolved V gene, and the reason for the others is unknown. V and J calls and clone size are copied from that table; D and trimming were computed from the DNA. This sample has roughly 8,000 clones in its table, and more than 60% of those were observed once. The ten top clones hold 4.5% to 7.5% of the sample. Tumor samples were collected prior to definitive surgery or chemotherapy. Genomic DNA extraction was performed by the MD Anderson Biospecimen Extraction Resource, and TCR sequencing was carried out by the MD Anderson Cancer Genomics Laboratory.

The CDR1 and CDR2 encoded by the germline V gene (reference sequence) are LNHDA and SQIVND. V sheds 7 bases and J sheds 1 base, leaving 8 bases between their ends. Including cysteine and phenylalanine, the CDR3 has 13 amino acids. The entry retains the CDR3 DNA only, 39 bases that are in frame from base 1. The research as a whole found: Neoantigen level correlated positively with TCR clonal relatedness, and copy number variation and mutation load from whole-genome sequencing showed a positive trend with TCR clonal relatedness. Repertoire similarity ranging from roughly 0.1 to 0.79 was observed between tumors from the same patient, whereas almost no similarity was observed between different patients. Spatial information was not captured by bulk tumor TCR sequencing, so insight into HGSC tumor complexity and diversity was limited. The TCR repertoire analyses centered on CDR3, and CDR1 and CDR2 were not analyzed.

Concerning this clone itself: Its cognate antigen has yet to be identified. Base quality data are lacking; no much larger clone is found one base away.

This chain is built from TRBV19 and TRBJ1-3, with the D gene call left open. This clonotype originated in a human donor with high-grade serous ovarian cancer. Sequencing input: tumor tissue. This receptor carries the CDR3 CASIVPSGNTIYF. The DNA is as follows: TGTGCCAGTATTGTGCCGTCTGGAAACACCATATATTTT.